This T cell receptor (beta chain) was recorded in a study of OX40 agonist ivuxolimab in advanced cancers. Turning to the study itself: Patients received ivuxolimab, an agonistic anti-OX40 (CD134) antibody. Patients treated during dose escalation were battling hepatocellular carcinoma, melanoma, renal cell or head and neck cancer. In this trial design, patients received ivuxolimab intravenously at 0.01 to 10 mg/kg every 2 weeks.

TCRdb's copy holds only in-frame clones and misses some; the assay was immunoSEQ multiplex PCR. The table shows 80,000 to 100,000 clones, with roughly 90% occurring only once. Autoimmune disease history or systemic immunosuppression was exclusionary. The receptor was isolated from an adult with an advanced solid tumor such as melanoma, head and neck, liver or kidney cancer. The material sequenced was CD4+ or CD8+ T cells sorted from blood, taken in a trial of the OX40 agonist ivuxolimab.

The CDR3 DNA reads TGTGCCAGCAGTGGGACAGGGTTCACCGGGGAGCTGTTTTTT. The encoded protein is CASSGTGFTGELFF. The V gene is TRBV6-1, the J gene TRBJ2-2; 8 nucleotides line up with TRBD1. CDR1 is MNHNS, CDR2 SASEGT, per germline. Trimming took 4 bases from V and 4 from J; bases not matched to a gene: 2. The length of the CDR3 is 14 residues.